This TCR beta chain was sequenced during a study of OX40 agonist ivuxolimab in advanced cancers. Autoimmune disease history or systemic immunosuppression disqualified patients. The V gene end was trimmed by 4 bases and the J gene end by 6 bases; junction bases not matched to a gene: 4. Looked up from germline, CDR1 is SGHNT and CDR2 is YYREEE (reference sequence). This CDR3 region has 13 residues. This table comes from immunoSEQ multiplex PCR, and its TCRdb copy is limited to in-frame clones, with some not included. The sample contains about 64,000 clones, about four fifths of which appear only once.

The source is an adult with an advanced solid tumor such as melanoma, head and neck, liver or kidney cancer. The chain has TRBV5-4 and TRBJ2-7; 10 nucleotides match TRBD1. Sequences were derived from CD4+ or CD8+ T cells sorted from blood, sampled in a trial of the OX40 agonist ivuxolimab. Here the CDR3 DNA reads TGTGCCAGCAGCCCCGGGACAGGGGTCGAGCAGTACTTC. This codes for CASSPGTGVEQYF.